The next 6 T cell receptor beta chains were all read from a single sample in a study of cytomegalovirus exposure and HLA in healthy donors. Researchers ran the PCR with 60 Vbeta and 13 Jbeta primers. Sequencing used immunoSEQ multiplex PCR; TCRdb keeps in-frame clones, though not all of them. The sample consists of 100,000 to 140,000 clones, about 74% of them appearing once. The sequencing sample was made of PBMCs. The receptors come from a woman aged 40 to 50 in good health and CMV-seropositive.

CDR3 nucleotide sequence: TGTGCCAGCAGCAGTTCCGCGAGGGAGCTGTTTTTT. Residues: CASSSSARELFF. The chain joins TRBV11-2 to TRBJ2-2; no clear D. Per the germline V gene, CDR1 is SGHAT and CDR2 is FQNNGV. V was pared by 5 bases and J by 9 bases, with 10 bases between. There are 12 residues in the CDR3.

The rearrangement uses TRBV14 and TRBJ1-2; D unresolved. The germline CDR1 and CDR2 sequences are SGHDN and FVKESK. The CDR3 covers 13 residues. V gave up 0 bases and J gave up 5 bases, with 7 bases separating them. This chain's CDR3 is CASSQDGGYGYTF. DNA for the CDR3: TGTGCCAGCAGCCAAGATGGCGGGTATGGCTACACCTTC.

Points on this clone: Other DNA sequences in this specimen translate into the identical CDR3. For the CDR3, the DNA is TGCGCCAGCAGCTTGGACAGGGGTGCTGAAGCTTTCTTT. Amino acid sequence: CASSLDRGAEAFF. The V call is TRBV5-1, the J call TRBJ1-1; 7 bases line up with TRBD1. The CDR3 sequence is 13 residues long. From germline, CDR1 is SGHRS and CDR2 YFSETQ. The ends lost 0 bases at V and 6 bases at J; junction bases unmatched: 2.

This chain links TRBV5-1 with TRBJ1-4; 10 positions agree with TRBD1. V gave up 3 bases and J gave up 7 bases; unmatched junction bases: 3. This CDR3 contains 14 residues. Per germline, CDR1 SGHRS and CDR2 YFSETQ. The CDR3 nucleotides are TGCGCCAGCAGCTGGGGACAGGGGAGTGAAAAACTGTTTTTT. It codes for CASSWGQGSEKLFF.

V gene TRBV5-1 combines with J gene TRBJ2-5; perhaps TRBD1 as D (6 bases). This CDR3 contains 15 residues. Trimming removed 1 base at V and 2 bases at J, with 12 bases between. Per the germline V gene, CDR1 is SGHRS and CDR2 is YFSETQ. CDR3 DNA sequence: TGCGCCAGCAGCTTGCCCAGGACAGTTCAAGAGACCCAGTACTTC. Protein sequence: CASSLPRTVQETQYF.

This chain uses TRBV6-5 with TRBJ1-5; 7 bases map to TRBD1. Per germline, CDR1 MNHEY and CDR2 SVGAGI. V shed 6 bases and J 4 bases; nucleotides not matched to a gene: 9. This CDR3 is 15 amino acids long. DNA of the CDR3: TGTGCCAGCAGCTCCAACAGGGGATCTAATCAGCCCCAGCATTTT. Its protein is CASSSNRGSNQPQHF.